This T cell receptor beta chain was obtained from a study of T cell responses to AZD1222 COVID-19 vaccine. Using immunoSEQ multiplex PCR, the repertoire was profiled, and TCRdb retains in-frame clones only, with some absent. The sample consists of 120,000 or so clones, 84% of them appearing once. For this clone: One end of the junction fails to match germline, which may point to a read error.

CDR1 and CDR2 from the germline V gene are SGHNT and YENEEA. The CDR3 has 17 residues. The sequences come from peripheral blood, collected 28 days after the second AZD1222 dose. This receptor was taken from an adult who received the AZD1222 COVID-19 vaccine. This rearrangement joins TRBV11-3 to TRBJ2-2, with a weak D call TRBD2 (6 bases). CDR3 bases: TGTGCCAGCAGCTTCTTCGGAGGGACCGGGAACTCCGGGGAGCTGTTTTTT. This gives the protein CASSFFGGTGNSGELFF.